The 6 T cell receptor beta chains presented below share a single source sample, sequenced in a study of siplizumab effects on memory and regulatory T cells. Data came from immunoSEQ multiplex PCR; TCRdb stores just in-frame clones and leaves some out. The profile covers some 100,000 clones, with less than 95% appearing a single time and 0.55% to 0.65% taken by the ten largest. Sequenced sample: Tregs sorted from blood. The receptor source for this set is a human donor in good health.

The chain employs TRBV30 and TRBJ2-7; the D gene is possibly TRBD2 (5 bases). V was cut by 0 bases and J by 5 bases, with 17 bases left in between. The germline CDR1 and CDR2 sequences are GTSNPN and SVGIG (reference sequence). This CDR3 region has 15 residues. The CDR3 region is CAWSVLGVAVDEQYF. CDR3 sequence (DNA): TGTGCCTGGAGTGTACTGGGAGTCGCGGTAGACGAGCAGTACTTC.

The chain combines TRBV28 with TRBJ2-7, with 9 bases lining up with TRBD1. This CDR3 has 14 residues. J lost 3 bases, V lost 6 bases, and 6 bases had no gene match. The germline V gene encodes CDR1 MDHEN and CDR2 SYDVKM. The chain's CDR3 is CASRGTGRFYEQYF. The DNA of the CDR3 is TGTGCCAGCAGGGGGACAGGGCGGTTCTACGAGCAGTACTTC.

The J gene is TRBJ1-3, the V gene TRBV29-1, with TRBD1 as a possible D gene (5 bases). The CDR3 length is 14 residues. CDR1 and CDR2 from the germline V gene are SQVTM and ANQGSEA. Trimming stripped 6 bases from V and 0 bases from J, with 12 bases between. The CDR3 DNA is TGCAGCGTAACCGGGACGATCTCTGGAAACACCATATATTTT. As protein: CSVTGTISGNTIYF.

This chain uses TRBV19 with TRBJ2-5; D is unclear. Germline lookup yields CDR1 LNHDA and CDR2 SQIVND (reference sequence). The ends were cut back, 3 bases at V and 5 bases at J, with 16 bases in the middle. The CDR3 extends over 15 amino acids. CDR3 bases: TGTGCCAGTAGTATTGTGGTAGCTCCGTGGGAGACCCAGTACTTC. Protein product: CASSIVVAPWETQYF.

J is TRBJ2-1 and V is TRBV19, with a possible D match to TRBD2 (6 bases). V was cut by 4 bases and J by 11 bases, with 24 bases left in between. The CDR3 covers 16 residues. The germline V gene has CDR1 LNHDA and CDR2 SQIVND (reference sequence). CDR3 bases: TGTGCCAGTAGTACGTCCGGGACTCAGCACCAGGGAAAGCAGTTCTTC. Translating gives CASSTSGTQHQGKQFF.

CDR3 in amino acids: CASSLLPGGGCTEAFF. The CDR3 DNA reads as TGTGCCAGCAGCCTCCTCCCGGGAGGGGGTTGCACTGAAGCTTTCTTT. The genes are TRBV12-1 and TRBJ1-1. TRBV12-1 is annotated as a pseudogene. The CDR3 extends over 16 amino acids.